Reported below is one TCR beta chain. Treatment here: preoperative locoregional IRX-2 cytokine immunotherapy. Samples came from a phase Ib trial of preoperative locoregional IRX-2 cytokine immunotherapy. This sample stems from a study of preoperative IRX-2 immunotherapy in early breast cancer. Profiled with immunoSEQ multiplex PCR; TCRdb holds only in-frame clones, not every one. Of around 35,000 clones listed, 90% to 95% are singletons. Germline V CDR1 and CDR2: SNHLY, FYNNEI. The ends were cut back, 2 bases at V and 5 bases at J, with 10 bases in the middle. This CDR3 region has 13 residues. The chain links TRBV2 to TRBJ2-7; D gene unclear. Sample collection occurred from a patient treated with IRX-2 immunotherapy. This receptor was taken from a human donor with breast cancer. The CDR3 nucleotides are TGTGCCAGCAGTGAAAATGTGGGCCACGAGCAGTACTTC. The encoded protein is CASSENVGHEQYF.